This note documents a single TCR beta chain sequence. The assay was immunoSEQ multiplex PCR, and TCRdb's table has in-frame clones only and misses some. The sample lists roughly 140,000 clones, 88% occurring once. These data originate in a study of T cell responses to AZD1222 COVID-19 vaccine. With V trimmed by 4 bases and J by 4 bases, 10 bases remained unmatched. The germline V gene encodes CDR1 SGHRS and CDR2 YFSETQ. This CDR3 is 16 amino acids long. The sequences come from peripheral blood, collected on day 0 of AZD1222 vaccination. The sequence derives from an adult in good health. The rearrangement uses TRBV5-1 and TRBJ2-1, with 8 bases aligning to TRBD2. The CDR3 loop is CASSLGSSGAYNEQFF. As DNA, the CDR3 is TGCGCCAGCAGCCTGGGGAGTAGCGGGGCATACAATGAGCAGTTCTTC.